The rows below give T cell receptor beta chains drawn from one sample of a study of graft-versus-host responses after intestinal transplantation. TCRdb's table, derived via immunoSEQ multiplex PCR, lists solely in-frame clones and lacks some. The table records about 23,000 clones, around 47% of them present only once. This specimen consisted of alloreactive CD8+ T cells from a mixed lymphocyte reaction culture, obtained before transplantation. Every receptor here comes from a human patient who was an organ donor for intestinal transplantation. CDR3s include the opening cysteine and the closing phenylalanine or tryptophan. The D gene is left open where the match is weak. Size values are once, few and many counts, or a class for expanded clones, and some rows have none.

>TRBJ2-3|TRBV19|once|NA
CASSTNRDRHTDTQYF
TGTGCCAGTAGCACGAACCGGGACCGGCACACAGATACGCAGTATTTT
>TRBJ2-7|TRBV5-5|NA|TRBD2
CASSQIPGLAGGRGEQYF
TGTGCCAGCAGCCAAATACCGGGACTAGCGGGTGGGAGAGGCGAGCAGTACTTC
>TRBJ2-1|TRBV13|NA|NA
CASSWSLEYNEQFF
TGTGCCAGCAGTTGGTCGCTCGAGTACAATGAGCAGTTCTTC
>TRBJ1-1|TRBV5-5|NA|TRBD1
CASSSWTGYEAFF
TGTGCCAGCAGCAGCTGGACAGGGTACGAAGCTTTCTTT
>TRBJ2-7|TRBV4-1|NA|NA
CASSPVYGYEQYF
TGCGCCAGCAGCCCCGTCTACGGCTACGAGCAGTACTTC
>TRBJ2-7|TRBV7-9|NA|NA
CASSQGPGEQYF
TGTGCCAGCAGCCAGGGGCCCGGCGAGCAGTACTTC
>TRBJ2-5|TRBV7-2|NA|NA
CASSLRDLTTQYF
TGTGCCAGCAGCTTGCGGGATCTGACGACCCAGTACTTC
>TRBJ2-1|TRBV7-2|NA|TRBD2
CASSRPLAAYEQFF
TGTGCCAGCAGCCGCCCCCTAGCGGCATATGAGCAGTTCTTC
>TRBJ2-1|TRBV7-9|few|TRBD2
CASSPRLAGAYNEQFF
TGTGCCAGCAGCCCGCGACTAGCGGGAGCCTACAATGAGCAGTTCTTC
>TRBJ2-7|TRBV5-6|few|NA
CASSLFAGPSYEQYF
TGTGCCAGCAGCTTGTTCGCGGGACCGTCCTACGAGCAGTACTTC
>TRBJ2-1|TRBV7-8|NA|NA
CASSFKGREQFF
TGTGCCAGCAGCTTTAAGGGACGAGAGCAGTTCTTC
>TRBJ1-2|TRBV28|few|NA
CASIQGPDLYGYTF
TGTGCCAGCATCCAAGGACCTGACCTCTATGGCTACACCTTC
>TRBJ2-2|TRBV4-3|NA|NA
CASSQVFGSGELFF
TGCGCCAGCAGCCAAGTATTTGGGTCCGGGGAGCTGTTTTTT
>TRBJ1-5|TRBV19|NA|NA
CASAKYDDQPQHF
TGTGCCAGCGCAAAATACGACGATCAGCCCCAGCATTTT
>TRBJ2-2|TRBV29-1|few|NA
CSVEGNTGELFF
TGCAGCGTTGAGGGGAACACCGGGGAGCTGTTTTTT
>TRBJ2-7|TRBV28|NA|TRBD2
CASSWGGQGDEQYF
TGTGCCAGCAGTTGGGGAGGGCAGGGTGACGAGCAGTACTTC
>TRBJ2-7|TRBV11-3|few|TRBD2
CASSTPGPGGDYEQYF
TGTGCCAGCAGCACCCCAGGCCCGGGAGGTGACTACGAGCAGTACTTC
>TRBJ1-3|TRBV6-6|NA|NA
CASSYPPGPSGNTIYF
TGTGCCAGCAGTTACCCACCGGGACCCTCTGGAAACACCATATATTTT
>TRBJ1-6|TRBV19|NA|TRBD1
CASSIGTDNSPLHF
TGTGCCAGTAGTATCGGGACAGATAATTCACCCCTCCACTTT
>TRBJ2-7|TRBV7-3|NA|TRBD1
CASSLRGQGSYEQYF
TGTGCCAGCAGCTTACGCGGACAGGGATCCTACGAGCAGTACTTC
>TRBJ2-7|TRBV19|NA|TRBD2
CASSIGSGGTYEQYF
TGTGCCAGTAGTATAGGAAGCGGGGGAACCTACGAGCAGTACTTC
>TRBJ1-2|TRBV2|NA|TRBD1
CASIVQGTYGYTF
TGTGCCAGCATTGTACAGGGGACTTATGGCTACACCTTC
>TRBJ2-3|TRBV27|NA|NA
CASSFGRTSTDTQYF
TGTGCCAGCAGTTTCGGGCGGACTAGCACAGATACGCAGTATTTT
>TRBJ2-5|TRBV18|NA|NA
CASSPRAGGLLETQYF
TGTGCCAGCTCCCCTCGGGCCGGGGGCCTACTAGAGACCCAGTACTTC
>TRBJ1-1|TRBV11-2|few|NA
CASSWGHPEAFF
TGTGCCAGCAGCTGGGGGCACCCTGAAGCTTTCTTT
>TRBJ2-7|TRBV7-9|NA|NA
CASSLPGAPREQYF
TGTGCCAGCAGCTTACCAGGGGCCCCCCGCGAGCAGTACTTC
>TRBJ2-3|TRBV30|few|NA
CAWSVGTEASTDTQYF
TGTGCCTGGAGTGTAGGGACGGAAGCTAGCACAGATACGCAGTATTTT
>TRBJ1-2|TRBV27|NA|TRBD1
CASSLYTGGSGYTF
TGTGCCAGCAGTTTATATACAGGGGGCTCTGGCTACACCTTC
>TRBJ2-7|TRBV4-2|NA|NA
CASSQVGSSYEQYF
TGTGCCAGCAGCCAAGTTGGCTCATCCTACGAGCAGTACTTC
>TRBJ2-5|TRBV18|NA|TRBD2
CASSPGTSGGQETQYF
TGTGCCAGCTCACCCGGGACTAGCGGGGGACAAGAGACCCAGTACTTC
>TRBJ1-4|TRBV19|few|NA
CASSIDSFATNEKLFF
TGTGCCAGTAGTATAGACAGCTTTGCAACTAATGAAAAACTGTTTTTT
>TRBJ2-1|TRBV19|NA|NA
CASSVRQVHNEQFF
TGTGCCAGTAGTGTTCGACAGGTTCACAATGAGCAGTTCTTC
>TRBJ1-2|TRBV4-1|NA|NA
CASSQVTGGNLYGYTF
TGCGCCAGCAGCCAAGTCACCGGGGGCAACCTCTATGGCTACACCTTC
>TRBJ2-1|TRBV25-1|NA|TRBD1
CASSEWGQGKYNEQFF
TGTGCCAGCAGTGAATGGGGACAGGGGAAATACAATGAGCAGTTCTTC
>TRBJ1-2|TRBV6-5|NA|NA
CASRRGNYGYTF
TGTGCCAGCAGACGGGGAAACTATGGCTACACCTTC
>TRBJ2-1|TRBV29-1|few|NA
CSVEGAGARYNEQFF
TGCAGCGTTGAAGGGGCAGGGGCGCGGTACAATGAGCAGTTCTTC
>TRBJ1-4|TRBV5-1|NA|NA
CASRSLGEKLFF
TGCGCCAGCAGATCACTGGGAGAAAAACTGTTTTTT
>TRBJ2-7|TRBV6-8|NA|NA
CASSYSVGHEQYF
TGTGCCAGCAGTTACTCAGTGGGCCACGAGCAGTACTTC
>TRBJ2-7|TRBV9|NA|TRBD2
CASSDPPSAGGSYEQYF
TGTGCCAGCAGCGACCCTCCAAGCGCGGGAGGTTCCTACGAGCAGTACTTC
>TRBJ2-3|TRBV7-8|NA|NA
CASSLGTLTSTDTQYF
TGTGCCAGCAGCTTGGGGACACTTACTAGCACAGATACGCAGTATTTT
>TRBJ2-3|TRBV5-7|NA|NA
CASSWETGSGDTQYF
TGTGCCAGCAGCTGGGAGACAGGTTCGGGGGATACGCAGTATTTT
>TRBJ2-5|TRBV7-6|NA|TRBD2
CASSLAGGPETQYF
TGTGCCAGCAGCTTAGCGGGAGGGCCAGAGACCCAGTACTTC
>TRBJ2-1|TRBV4-2|few|NA
CASSQDGDEQFF
TGTGCCAGCAGCCAAGATGGGGATGAGCAGTTCTTC
>TRBJ1-5|TRBV15|few|NA
CATSPHGQPQHF
TGTGCCACCAGTCCTCACGGGCAGCCCCAGCATTTT
>TRBJ2-6|TRBV5-6|NA|TRBD1
CASSPPTGGPGANVLTF
TGTGCCAGCAGCCCACCGACAGGGGGTCCTGGGGCCAACGTCCTGACTTTC
>TRBJ2-2|TRBV9|few|NA
CASGLDSYTGELFF
TGTGCCAGCGGCCTTGACAGTTACACCGGGGAGCTGTTTTTT
>TRBJ2-1|TRBV5-4|once|NA
CASSLDRGINEQFF
TGTGCCAGCAGCTTGGATCGGGGGATCAATGAGCAGTTCTTC
>TRBJ1-5|TRBV10-3|few|TRBD1
CAISESVTGAYQPQHF
TGTGCCATCAGTGAGTCTGTGACAGGGGCCTATCAGCCCCAGCATTTT
>TRBJ1-5|TRBV28|few|NA
CASSLTYQPQHF
TGTGCCAGCAGTTTGACGTATCAGCCCCAGCATTTT
>TRBJ2-7|TRBV19|NA|NA
CASSPGGGYYEQYF
TGTGCCAGTAGTCCAGGGGGAGGCTACTACGAGCAGTACTTC
>TRBJ2-7|TRBV6-1|NA|NA
CASSPGLPDEQYF
TGTGCCAGCAGTCCGGGTCTGCCGGACGAGCAGTACTTC
>TRBJ1-1|TRBV30|few|NA
CAWSVAGITEAFF
TGTGCCTGGAGTGTAGCGGGGATCACTGAAGCTTTCTTT
>TRBJ2-7|TRBV4-1|NA|NA
CASSPSGGPYEQYF
TGTGCCAGCAGCCCCTCAGGAGGGCCGTACGAGCAGTACTTC
>TRBJ2-5|TRBV2|once|NA
CASSDPNRVDGETQYF
TGTGCCAGCAGTGATCCCAACAGGGTGGACGGTGAGACCCAGTACTTC